This is a list of T cell receptor beta chains from one sample in a study of T cell repertoires and Cas9 in healthy adults. Libraries were prepared by immunoSEQ multiplex PCR; TCRdb keeps only in-frame clonotypes and omits some of them. The sample lists tens of thousands of clones; approximately 90% were seen once. Sequenced sample: CD4+ effector T cells (CD127+, CD25-, CD137-, CD154-) from PBMCs; culture status not recorded. These receptors were collected from a human donor in good health. Each CDR3 is given with its conserved first and last residue. D genes are given only for firm matches. The listing skips clone size in some rows; elsewhere it reads once, few, many or a size class.

TRBJ2-3 TRBV7-9 TRBD2 . TGTGCCAGCAGCCGACTAGCGGGAGGTAGAGATACGCAGTATTTT CASSRLAGGRDTQYF
TRBJ1-1 TRBV5-8 . . TGTGCCAGCAGCATTTACAACACTGAAGCTTTCTTT CASSIYNTEAFF
TRBJ1-2 TRBV28 . . TGTGCCAGCAGTTTAGTGGTTGTTTTGGGACGTGGCTACACCTTC CASSLVVVLGRGYTF
TRBJ1-2 TRBV28 . . TGTGCCAGCAGACAGGGTTGGAAGGGCTACACCTTC CASRQGWKGYTF
TRBJ2-3 TRBV27 TRBD2 . TGTGCCAGCAGTTTGGGGCTAGCGGGAGGACCCAGCACAGATACGCAGTATTTT CASSLGLAGGPSTDTQYF
TRBJ2-6 TRBV7-9 . . TGTGCCAGCAGCTTAGGGTTGCGGCTATCCTCTGGGGCCAACGTCCTGACTTTC CASSLGLRLSSGANVLTF
TRBJ1-4 TRBV19 TRBD1 few TGTGCCAGTAGTTCGATTACAGGGGGCTATGAAAAACTGTTTTTT CASSSITGGYEKLFF
TRBJ1-2 TRBV28 TRBD1 . TGTGCCAGCAGTTTAGGACAGGGCGACTATGGCTACACCTTC CASSLGQGDYGYTF
TRBJ2-3 TRBV7-3 . . TGTGCCAGCAGCTTAATGATCCGGGATACGCAGTATTTT CASSLMIRDTQYF
TRBJ2-5 TRBV19 TRBD1 . TGTGCCAGTAGTACGGGGACAGGGGGAGAGACCCAGTACTTC CASSTGTGGETQYF
TRBJ1-2 TRBV9 . once TGTGCCAGCAGCGTCTCCGGGTGGGGCTACACCTTC CASSVSGWGYTF
TRBJ2-2 TRBV21-1 . . TGTGCCAGCAGCAAATTCGGGAAGGGGAAGGGGGAGCTGTTTTTT CASSKFGKGKGELFF
TRBJ2-2 TRBV18 . . TGTGCCAGCTCACCACCTGCACAGGGAGGCACCGGGGAGCTGTTTTTT CASSPPAQGGTGELFF
TRBJ2-5 TRBV7-2 . . TGTGCCAGCAGCTACCATAGCGGACCCCAGTACTTC CASSYHSGPQYF
TRBJ2-7 TRBV18 . once TGTGCCAGCTCACCACAGGGGGCGGGGGAGCAGTACTTC CASSPQGAGEQYF
TRBJ1-3 TRBV4-3 . . TGCGCCAGCAGCCGCTCCGTTGGAAACACCATATATTTT CASSRSVGNTIYF
TRBJ2-3 TRBV30 . . TGTGCCTGGAGTGTAGGCCGCACAGACACGCAGTATTTT CAWSVGRTDTQYF
TRBJ2-5 TRBV5-6 . . TGTGCCAGCAGCCGCGGAGGGTCCCAAGAGACCCAGTACTTC CASSRGGSQETQYF
TRBJ2-3 TRBV28 . . TGTGCCAGCAGCGAACCGGCAGATACGCAGTATTTT CASSEPADTQYF
TRBJ1-1 TRBV7-2 . . TGTGCCAGCAGCTCTCCCCCGCCCGGTGCTGAAGCTTTCTTT CASSSPPPGAEAFF
TRBJ1-1 TRBV11-2 . . TGTGCCAGCAGCCCCTCCGGGACAACGAACACTGAAGCTTTCTTT CASSPSGTTNTEAFF
TRBJ2-7 TRBV11-1 TRBD1 . TGTGCCAGCAGCTTAGCGAAATCCCCCGACCGGGACAGACCTTACGAGCAGTACTTC CASSLAKSPDRDRPYEQYF